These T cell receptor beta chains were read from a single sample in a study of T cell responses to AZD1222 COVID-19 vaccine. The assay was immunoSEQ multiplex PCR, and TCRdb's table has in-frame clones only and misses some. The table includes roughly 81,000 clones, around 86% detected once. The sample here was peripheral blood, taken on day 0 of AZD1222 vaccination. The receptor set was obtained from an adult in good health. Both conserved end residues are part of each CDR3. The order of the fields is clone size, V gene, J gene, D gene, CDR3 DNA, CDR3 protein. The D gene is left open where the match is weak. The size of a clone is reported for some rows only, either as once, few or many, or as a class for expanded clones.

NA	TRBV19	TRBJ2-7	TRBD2	TGTGCCAGTAGTGATAGCGGGGATAACTACGAGCAGTACTTC	CASSDSGDNYEQYF
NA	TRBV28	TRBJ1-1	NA	TGTGCCAGCAGCACGGGAGGCAGGGGAGACACTGAAGCTTTCTTT	CASSTGGRGDTEAFF
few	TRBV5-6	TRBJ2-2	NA	TGTGCCAGCAGCCTACTAGCTGGGGAGCTGTTTTTT	CASSLLAGELFF
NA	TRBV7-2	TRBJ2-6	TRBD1	TGTGCCAGCAGCCTCTATCGGACAGGGGCCTCTGGGGCCAACGTCCTGACTTTC	CASSLYRTGASGANVLTF
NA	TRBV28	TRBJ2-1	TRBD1	TGTGCCAGCAGAGGCCAGGACAGGGCCAATGAGCAGTTCTTC	CASRGQDRANEQFF
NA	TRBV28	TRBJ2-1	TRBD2	TGTGCCAGCAGTCCACCCGGCGGGAGGGCCTTCAATGAGCAGTTCTTC	CASSPPGGRAFNEQFF
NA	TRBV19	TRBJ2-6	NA	TGTGCCAGTAGTATGCGGATCTCCGGGGCCAACGTCCTGACTTTC	CASSMRISGANVLTF
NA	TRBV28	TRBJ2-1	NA	TGTGCCAGCAGTTTCCGTAGCGGCAGGAATGAGCAGTTCTTC	CASSFRSGRNEQFF
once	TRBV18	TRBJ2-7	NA	TGTGCCAGCTCACCGATGGACCTAGGAGAATCCTACGAGCAGTACTTC	CASSPMDLGESYEQYF
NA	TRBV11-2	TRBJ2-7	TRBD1	TGTGCCAGCAGCTTACGGGGACAGGGGGCGTGGGAGCAGTACTTC	CASSLRGQGAWEQYF
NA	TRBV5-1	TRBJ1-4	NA	TGCGCCAGCAGCTCCCAAGGAGGAACAGGTGAAAAACTGTTTTTT	CASSSQGGTGEKLFF
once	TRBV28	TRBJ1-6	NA	TGTGCCAGCAGTCCTCCTCGTGGACCCCTCCACTTT	CASSPPRGPLHF
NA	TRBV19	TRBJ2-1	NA	TGTGCCAGTAGTATTGAGGGCGGACTCTACAATGAGCAGTTCTTC	CASSIEGGLYNEQFF
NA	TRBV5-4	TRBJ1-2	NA	TGTGCCAGCAGCTTCCAGGGAATTAACTATGGCTACACCTTC	CASSFQGINYGYTF
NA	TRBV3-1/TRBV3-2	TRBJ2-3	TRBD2	TGTGCCAGCGGTCTACTAGCGGGGGGGAGCACAGATACGCAGTATTTT	CASGLLAGGSTDTQYF
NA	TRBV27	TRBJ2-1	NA	TGTGCCAGCAGTTCTCCCACTGGGGAGCAGTTCTTC	CASSSPTGEQFF
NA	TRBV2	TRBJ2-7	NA	TGTGCCAGCAGTGAGGGTTTGGGACGAAACGAGCAGTACTTC	CASSEGLGRNEQYF
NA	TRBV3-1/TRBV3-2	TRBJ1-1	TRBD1	TGTGCCAGCAGCCAAACGGCAGGGGGACCGGCTGAAGCTTTCTTT	CASSQTAGGPAEAFF
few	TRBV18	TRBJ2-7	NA	TGTGCCAGCTCACCACCGCGGGACACCCCCTACGAGCAGTACTTC	CASSPPRDTPYEQYF
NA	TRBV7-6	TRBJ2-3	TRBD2	TGTGCCAGCAGCCCCCGATTAGCGGGAGTCCTCACAGATACGCAGTATTTT	CASSPRLAGVLTDTQYF
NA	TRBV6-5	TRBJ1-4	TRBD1	TGTGCCAGCAGGTCAGGGGGCTATAATGAAAAACTGTTTTTT	CASRSGGYNEKLFF
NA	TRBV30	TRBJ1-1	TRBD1	TGTGCCTGGAGTGGGGCAGGGGGCCTTGAAGCTTTCTTT	CAWSGAGGLEAFF
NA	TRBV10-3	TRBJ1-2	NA	TGTGCCATCAGTGAGTCGGTGCAGGCTCCGTATGGCTACACCTTC	CAISESVQAPYGYTF
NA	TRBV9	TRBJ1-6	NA	TGTGCCAGCAGCGTAGAGGTGGGTGAATCACCCCTCCACTTT	CASSVEVGESPLHF
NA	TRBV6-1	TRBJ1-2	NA	TGTGCCAGCAGTGACACGGTTGGTTTGTATGGCTACACCTTC	CASSDTVGLYGYTF
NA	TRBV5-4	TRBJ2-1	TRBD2	TGTGCCAGCAGCTTAGCGGGAGGGGCGTCCTACAATGAGCAGTTCTTC	CASSLAGGASYNEQFF
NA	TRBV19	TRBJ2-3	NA	TGTGCCAGTAACCGAGTGGGAAGAAGAGATACGCAGTATTTT	CASNRVGRRDTQYF